This T cell receptor (beta chain) was documented in a study of T cells in Graves' hyperthyroidism and ophthalmopathy. This CDR3 spans 15 amino acids. Germline loops: CDR1 SEHNR, CDR2 FQNEAQ (reference sequence). The V gene end was trimmed by 5 bases and the J gene end by 5 bases; junction bases not matched to a gene: 4. Amplified regions were TCR beta CDR3 sequences from RNA transcripts. Initially, a first-round RT-PCR of the TCR CDR3 employed the HTBI primer set. TCRdb itself ran the multiplex PCR reads through MiXCR, one entry per CDR3 protein. Of about 250,000 distinct CDR3 sequences in the sample, approximately 14% were seen once.

The sample consisted of blood. V is TRBV7-9 and J is TRBJ1-4, with TRBD1 matching over 11 bases. This receptor was identified in a woman in her forties or fifties with Graves' hyperthyroidism that later progressed to Graves' ophthalmopathy. Written as DNA, the CDR3 is TGTGCCAGCAGCCTGGGACAGGGGGGGAATGAAAAACTGTTTTTT. Translation: CASSLGQGGNEKLFF.